The 17 T cell receptor beta chains below come from one sample, sequenced in a study of blood T cell repertoires in COVID-19. Generated by immunoSEQ multiplex PCR, the TCRdb table keeps only in-frame clones and is missing some. Among more than 25,000 clones listed, about 80% were seen once. Sequencing was performed on peripheral blood. The receptor source for this set is a woman of 80 years or more with acute or convalescent COVID-19.

The V and J genes are TRBV9 and TRBJ1-5, with a possible D match to TRBD1 (5 bases). The germline V gene has CDR1 SGDLS and CDR2 YYNGEE. The CDR3 loop spans 17 amino acids. V lost 0 bases to trimming and J lost 0 bases, with 13 bases between them. The CDR3 is CASSVGAGGTSNQPQHF. The CDR3 DNA is TGTGCCAGCAGCGTAGGGGCGGGGGGTACTAGCAATCAGCCCCAGCATTTT.

The genes are TRBV19 and TRBJ1-2; D perhaps matches TRBD1 (6 bases). The CDR3 covers 12 residues. V was trimmed by 6 bases and J by 5 bases, leaving 10 bases between them. The germline CDR1 and CDR2 sequences are LNHDA and SQIVND (reference sequence). The CDR3 nucleotides are TGTGCCAGTAGGGGGACACTTTATGGCTACACCTTC. It codes for CASRGTLYGYTF.

This clone has only one observation. The gene calls are TRBV6-6 and TRBJ2-7; possible D gene TRBD2, 5 bases. Germline V gene data show CDR1 as MNHNY and CDR2 as SVGAGI (reference sequence). Trimming stripped 2 bases from V and 5 bases from J, with 10 bases between. The CDR3 has 13 amino acids. The CDR3 DNA is TGTGCCAGCAGTTACAGGGAGTCCCACGAGCAGTACTTC. Encoded protein: CASSYRESHEQYF.

The CDR3 loop reads CSASLGTGKSGGYTF. CDR3 nucleotide sequence: TGCAGTGCTAGTTTAGGGACAGGAAAATCGGGTGGCTACACCTTC. This chain connects TRBV20-1 to TRBJ1-2, with TRBD1 matching 8 bases. After removal of 3 bases from V and 7 bases from J, the junction contained 13 bases not matched to a gene. The germline V gene encodes CDR1 DFQATT and CDR2 SNEGSKA (reference sequence). This CDR3 comprises 15 residues.

The rearrangement uses TRBV29-1 and TRBJ2-3, with 7 bases fitting TRBD2. The germline V gene has CDR1 SQVTM and CDR2 ANQGSEA. This CDR3 is built from 12 residues. The V gene end was trimmed by 7 bases and the J gene end by 4 bases; junction bases not matched to a gene: 5. CDR3 amino acids: CSAGGVADTQYF. The CDR3 DNA is TGCAGCGCTGGGGGGGTTGCAGATACGCAGTATTTT.

V gene TRBV7-2 combines with J gene TRBJ2-1; 10 positions match TRBD1. CDR3 size: 15 residues. Germline V gene data show CDR1 as SGHTA and CDR2 as FQGNSA. With V trimmed by 5 bases and J by 1 base, 2 bases remained unmatched. CDR3 in DNA: TGTGCCAGCAGCATGGACAGGGGGTCCTACAATGAGCAGTTCTTC. Translating it yields CASSMDRGSYNEQFF.

This chain joins TRBV10-1 and TRBJ2-2; 9 positions match TRBD2. V gave up 4 bases and J gave up 6 bases; unmatched junction bases: 9. CDR1 is WNHNN, CDR2 SYGVQD, per germline (reference sequence). CDR3 length: 16 amino acids. DNA of the CDR3: TGCGCCAGCAGTGTCTTAGCGGGAGCATCGTCCGGGGAGCTGTTTTTT. This translates into CASSVLAGASSGELFF.

The chain employs TRBV30 and TRBJ1-1; perhaps TRBD1 as D (6 bases). The CDR3 covers 13 residues. V was clipped by 5 bases and J by 6 bases, with 16 bases between them. Germline V gene data show CDR1 as GTSNPN and CDR2 as SVGIG (reference sequence). The CDR3 loop reads CAWDGGGTAEAFF. CDR3 nucleotides: TGTGCCTGGGATGGGGGGGGCACGGCTGAAGCTTTCTTT.

This chain links TRBV30 with TRBJ1-3; the D gene is possibly TRBD1 (6 bases). This CDR3 has 16 residues. Trimming took off 3 bases at V and 4 bases at J, with 19 bases between the two ends. Germline CDR1 GTSNPN, CDR2 SVGIG (reference sequence). CDR3 nucleotide sequence: TGTGCCTGGAGCCGACTGGGGGGGGCGGAAGGAAACACCATATATTTT. The encoded protein is CAWSRLGGAEGNTIYF. Combining the CDR3 with reference TRBV30 and TRBJ1-3 gives the whole variable domain SQTIHQWPATLVQPVGSPLSLECTVEGTSNPNLYWYRQAAGRGLQLLFYSVGIGQISSEVPQNLSASRPQDRQFILSSKKLLLSDSGFYLCAWSRLGGAEGNTIYFGEGSWLTVV.

The chain links TRBV19 to TRBJ1-5; weak D call: TRBD1 (6 bases). Trimming took off 7 bases at V and 6 bases at J, with 13 bases between the two ends. Germline V lookup: CDR1 LNHDA, CDR2 SQIVND (reference sequence). The CDR3 is made up of 13 amino acids. The CDR3 protein is CASKGVGGQPQHF. The DNA of the CDR3 is TGTGCCAGTAAGGGGGTTGGGGGTCAGCCCCAGCATTTT.

J is TRBJ1-5 and V is TRBV5-1, with D possibly being TRBD1 (5 bases). Germline assignment: CDR1 SGHRS and CDR2 YFSETQ. This CDR3 has 14 amino acids. V was cut by 4 bases and J by 7 bases, with 15 bases left in between. Here the CDR3 reads CASSPGGLGQPQHF. CDR3 nucleotides: TGCGCCAGCAGCCCCGGGGGTTTAGGCCAGCCCCAGCATTTT.

V usage is TRBV18 and J usage is TRBJ2-7; TRBD2 agrees at 7 bases. The CDR3 spans 14 residues. Germline CDR1 and CDR2: KGHSH and LQKENI. The V segment lost 3 bases and the J segment 0 bases; nucleotides outside the gene matches: 2. The CDR3: CASSPGGGSYEQYF. As DNA, the CDR3 is TGTGCCAGCTCACCGGGCGGGGGCTCCTACGAGCAGTACTTC.

J is TRBJ1-1 and V is TRBV28, with D possibly being TRBD1 (5 bases). Trimming cost V 5 bases and J 6 bases, with 22 bases left between them. This CDR3 has 16 residues. CDR1 is MDHEN, CDR2 SYDVKM, per germline. This chain's CDR3 is CASSRVRAGTNAEAFF. The CDR3 DNA reads TGTGCCAGCAGTAGGGTTCGCGCGGGGACTAACGCTGAAGCTTTCTTT.

The chain uses TRBV7-9 and TRBJ1-2; possibly TRBD1 for D (6 bases). This CDR3 is 16 amino acids long. Trimming took off 4 bases at V and 8 bases at J, with 23 bases between the two ends. Per germline, CDR1 SEHNR and CDR2 FQNEAQ (reference sequence). This chain's CDR3 is CASSSSQGKRGSGYTF. For the CDR3, the DNA is TGTGCCAGCAGCTCATCCCAGGGGAAGCGGGGAAGCGGCTACACCTTC.

This chain connects TRBV3-1 (or the pseudogene TRBV3-2) to TRBJ2-2; tentative D call: TRBD1 (5 bases). CDR3 length: 14 residues. Trimming removed 1 base from V and 3 bases from J, with 6 bases in between. Germline-derived CDR1 and CDR2 are LGHDT and YNNKEL (reference sequence). The CDR3 region has the DNA TGTGCCAGCAGCCAAGTCAGGGACACCGGGGAGCTGTTTTTT. Translation gives CASSQVRDTGELFF.

This chain uses TRBV5-1 with TRBJ1-5; possible D gene TRBD1, 5 bases. The CDR3 extends over 13 amino acids. The V gene lost 0 bases and the J gene lost 7 bases, with 8 bases spanning the gap. Germline V gene lookup returns CDR1 SGHRS and CDR2 YFSETQ. CDR3 residues: CASSLAGDQPQHF. In nucleotides, the CDR3 is TGCGCCAGCAGCTTGGCGGGGGACCAGCCCCAGCATTTT.

The chain is built from TRBV29-1 and TRBJ2-1, with TRBD1 matching over 8 bases. Losses at the gene ends were 6 bases for V and 8 bases for J; bases not matched to a gene: 12. Germline CDR1 SQVTM, CDR2 ANQGSEA. The length of the CDR3 is 14 residues. The CDR3 spells CSVDWKQGGYEQFF. CDR3 in DNA: TGCAGCGTCGACTGGAAACAGGGGGGTTATGAGCAGTTCTTC.